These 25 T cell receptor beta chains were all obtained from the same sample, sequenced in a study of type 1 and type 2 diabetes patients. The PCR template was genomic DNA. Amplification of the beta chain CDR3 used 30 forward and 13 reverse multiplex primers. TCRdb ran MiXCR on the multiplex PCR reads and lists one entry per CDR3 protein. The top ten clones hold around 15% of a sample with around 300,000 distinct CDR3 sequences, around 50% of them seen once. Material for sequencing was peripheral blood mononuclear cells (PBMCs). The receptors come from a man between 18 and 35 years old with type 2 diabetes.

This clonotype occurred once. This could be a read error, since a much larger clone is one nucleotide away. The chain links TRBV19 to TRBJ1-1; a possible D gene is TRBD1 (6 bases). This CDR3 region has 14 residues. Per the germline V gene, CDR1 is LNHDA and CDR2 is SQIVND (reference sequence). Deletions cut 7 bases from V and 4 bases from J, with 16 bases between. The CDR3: CASTGRGGGTEAFF. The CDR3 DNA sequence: TGTGCCAGTACCGGAAGGGGAGGGGGCACTGAAGCTTTCTTT.

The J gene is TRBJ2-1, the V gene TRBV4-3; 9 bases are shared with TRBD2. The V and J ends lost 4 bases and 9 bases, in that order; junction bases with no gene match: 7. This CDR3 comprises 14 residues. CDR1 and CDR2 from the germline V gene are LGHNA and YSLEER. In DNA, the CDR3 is TGCGCCAGCAGCCCCGCACTAGCGGGTCCTGAGCAGTTCTTC. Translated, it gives CASSPALAGPEQFF.

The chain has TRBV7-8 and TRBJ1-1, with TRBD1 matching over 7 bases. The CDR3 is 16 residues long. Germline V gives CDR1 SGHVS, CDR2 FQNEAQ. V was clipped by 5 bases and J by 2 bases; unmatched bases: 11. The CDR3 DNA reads TGTGCCAGCAGCCCGAGGAAGACAGGGTCTAACACTGAAGCTTTCTTT. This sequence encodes CASSPRKTGSNTEAFF.

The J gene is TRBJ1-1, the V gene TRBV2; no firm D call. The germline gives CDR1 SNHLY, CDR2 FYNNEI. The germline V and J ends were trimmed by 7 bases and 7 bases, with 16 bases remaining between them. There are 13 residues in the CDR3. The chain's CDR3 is CASIPALLGEAFF. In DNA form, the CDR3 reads TGTGCCAGCATCCCGGCCCTTTTGGGTGAAGCTTTCTTT.

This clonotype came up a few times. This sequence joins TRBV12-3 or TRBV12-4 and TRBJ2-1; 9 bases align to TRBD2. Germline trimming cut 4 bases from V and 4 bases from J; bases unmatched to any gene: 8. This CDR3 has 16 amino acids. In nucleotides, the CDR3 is TGTGCCAGCAGTTCGAGGGGACTAGCACCATACAATGAGCAGTTCTTC. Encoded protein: CASSSRGLAPYNEQFF.

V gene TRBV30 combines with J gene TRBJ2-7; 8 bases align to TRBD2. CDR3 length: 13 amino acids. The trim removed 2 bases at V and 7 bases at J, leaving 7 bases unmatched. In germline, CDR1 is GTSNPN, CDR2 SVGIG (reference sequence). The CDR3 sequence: CAWSTGGPDEQYF. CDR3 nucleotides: TGTGCCTGGAGTACGGGAGGGCCGGATGAGCAGTACTTC.

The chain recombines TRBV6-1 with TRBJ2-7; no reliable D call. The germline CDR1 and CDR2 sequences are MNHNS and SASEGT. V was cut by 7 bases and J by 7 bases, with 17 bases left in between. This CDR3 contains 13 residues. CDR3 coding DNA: TGTGCCAGCACCCCGTCAGTAAGGGAAGAGCAGTACTTC. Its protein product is CASTPSVREEQYF.

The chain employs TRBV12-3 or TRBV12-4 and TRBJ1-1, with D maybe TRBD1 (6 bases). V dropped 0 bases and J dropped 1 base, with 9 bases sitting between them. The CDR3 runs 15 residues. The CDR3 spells CASSLADRTNTEAFF. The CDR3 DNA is TGTGCCAGCAGTTTAGCGGACAGAACGAACACTGAAGCTTTCTTT.

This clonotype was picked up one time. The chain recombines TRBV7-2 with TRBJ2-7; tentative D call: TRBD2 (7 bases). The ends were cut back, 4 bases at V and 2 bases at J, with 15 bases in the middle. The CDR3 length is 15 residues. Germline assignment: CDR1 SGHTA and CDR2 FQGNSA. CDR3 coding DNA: TGTGCCAGCAGCTCCGAAGGGGGAGGGACCTACGAGCAGTACTTC. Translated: CASSSEGGGTYEQYF.

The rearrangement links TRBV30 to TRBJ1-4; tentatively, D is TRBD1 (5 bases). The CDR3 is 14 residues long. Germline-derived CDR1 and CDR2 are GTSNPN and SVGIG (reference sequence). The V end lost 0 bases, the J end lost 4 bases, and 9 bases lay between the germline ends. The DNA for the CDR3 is TGTGCCTGGAGTGTACTTGGGGGTAATGAAAAACTGTTTTTT. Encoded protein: CAWSVLGGNEKLFF.

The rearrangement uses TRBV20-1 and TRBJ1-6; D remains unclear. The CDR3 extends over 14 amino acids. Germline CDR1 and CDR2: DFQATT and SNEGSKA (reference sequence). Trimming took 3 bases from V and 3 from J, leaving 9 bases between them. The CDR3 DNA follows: TGCAGTGCTAGGCCCCCCTTCTATAATTCACCCCTCCACTTT. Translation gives CSARPPFYNSPLHF.

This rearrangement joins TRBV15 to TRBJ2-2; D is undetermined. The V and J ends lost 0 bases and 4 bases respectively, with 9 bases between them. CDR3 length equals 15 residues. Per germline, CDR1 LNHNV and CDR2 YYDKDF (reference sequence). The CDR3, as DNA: TGTGCCACCAGCAGAGATACCGCGAGCACCGGGGAGCTGTTTTTT. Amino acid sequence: CATSRDTASTGELFF. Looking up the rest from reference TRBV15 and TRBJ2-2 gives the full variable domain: DAMVIQNPRYQVTQFGKPVTLSCSQTLNHNVMYWYQQKSSQAPKLLFHYYDKDFNNEADTPDNFQSRRPNTSFCFLDIRSPGLGDTAMYLCATSRDTASTGELFFGEGSRLTVL.

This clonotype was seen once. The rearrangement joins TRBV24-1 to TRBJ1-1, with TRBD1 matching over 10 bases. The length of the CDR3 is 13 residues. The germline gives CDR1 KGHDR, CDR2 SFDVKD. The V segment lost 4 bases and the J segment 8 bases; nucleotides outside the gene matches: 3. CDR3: CATSEDRGTEAFF. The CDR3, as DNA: TGTGCCACCAGTGAGGACAGGGGGACGGAAGCTTTCTTT.

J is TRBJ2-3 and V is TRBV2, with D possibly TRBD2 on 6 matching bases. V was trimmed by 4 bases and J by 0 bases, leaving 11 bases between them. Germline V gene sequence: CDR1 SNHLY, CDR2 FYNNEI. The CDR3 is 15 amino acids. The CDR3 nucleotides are TGTGCCAGCAGTGCGACTAGGGTTAGCACAGATACGCAGTATTTT. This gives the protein CASSATRVSTDTQYF.

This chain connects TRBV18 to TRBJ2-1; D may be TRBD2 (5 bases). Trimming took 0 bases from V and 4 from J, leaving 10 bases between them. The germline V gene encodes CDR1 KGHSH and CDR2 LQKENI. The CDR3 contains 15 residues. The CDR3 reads CASSPPRSGYNEQFF. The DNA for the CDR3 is TGTGCCAGCTCACCACCTAGATCGGGGTACAATGAGCAGTTCTTC.

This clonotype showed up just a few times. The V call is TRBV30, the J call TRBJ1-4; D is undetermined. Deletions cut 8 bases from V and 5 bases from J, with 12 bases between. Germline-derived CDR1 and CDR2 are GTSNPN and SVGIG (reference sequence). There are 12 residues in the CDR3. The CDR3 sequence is CASSLTNEKLFF. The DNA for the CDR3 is TGTGCCAGCAGCCTAACGAATGAAAAACTGTTTTTT. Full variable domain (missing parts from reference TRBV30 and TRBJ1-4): SQTIHQWPATLVQPVGSPLSLECTVEGTSNPNLYWYRQAAGRGLQLLFYSVGIGQISSEVPQNLSASRPQDRQFILSSKKLLLSDSGFYLCASSLTNEKLFFGSGTQLSVL.

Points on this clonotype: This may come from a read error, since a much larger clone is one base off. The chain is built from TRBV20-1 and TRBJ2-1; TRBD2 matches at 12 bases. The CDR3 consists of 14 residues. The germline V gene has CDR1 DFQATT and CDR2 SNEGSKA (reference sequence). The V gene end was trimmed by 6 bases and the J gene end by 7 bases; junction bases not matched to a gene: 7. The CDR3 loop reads CSAPTSGGRNEQFF. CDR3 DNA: TGCAGTGCACCGACTAGCGGGGGCCGTAATGAGCAGTTCTTC.

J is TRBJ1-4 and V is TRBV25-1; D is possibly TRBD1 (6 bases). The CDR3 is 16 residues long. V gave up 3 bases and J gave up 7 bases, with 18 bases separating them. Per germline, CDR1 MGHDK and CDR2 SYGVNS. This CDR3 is CASSDLSLGQPEKLFF. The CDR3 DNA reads TGTGCCAGCAGTGATCTGTCCCTAGGACAGCCTGAAAAACTGTTTTTT.

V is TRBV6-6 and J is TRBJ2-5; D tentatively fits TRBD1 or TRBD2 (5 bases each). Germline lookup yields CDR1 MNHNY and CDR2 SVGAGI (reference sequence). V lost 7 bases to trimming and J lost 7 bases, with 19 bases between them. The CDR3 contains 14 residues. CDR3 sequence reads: CASMSEGQPGTQYF. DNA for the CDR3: TGTGCCAGCATGAGTGAGGGGCAGCCGGGGACCCAGTACTTC.

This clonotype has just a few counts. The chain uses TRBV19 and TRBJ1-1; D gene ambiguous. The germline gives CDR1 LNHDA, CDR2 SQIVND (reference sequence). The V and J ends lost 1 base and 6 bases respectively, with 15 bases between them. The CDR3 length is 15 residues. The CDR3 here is CASSIAWAVTSEAFF. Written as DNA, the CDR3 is TGTGCCAGTAGTATAGCATGGGCGGTAACCTCTGAAGCTTTCTTT.

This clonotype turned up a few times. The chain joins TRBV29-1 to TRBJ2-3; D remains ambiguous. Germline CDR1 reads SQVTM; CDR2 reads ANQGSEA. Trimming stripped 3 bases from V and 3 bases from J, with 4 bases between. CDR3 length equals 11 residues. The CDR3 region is CSVESTDTQYF. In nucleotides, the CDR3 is TGCAGCGTTGAGAGTACAGATACGCAGTATTTT.

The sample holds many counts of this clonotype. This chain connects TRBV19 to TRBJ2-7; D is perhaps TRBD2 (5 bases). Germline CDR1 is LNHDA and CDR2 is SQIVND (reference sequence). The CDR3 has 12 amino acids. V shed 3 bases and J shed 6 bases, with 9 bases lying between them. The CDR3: CASSMGEREQYF. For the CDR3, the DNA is TGTGCCAGTAGTATGGGAGAGCGCGAGCAGTACTTC.

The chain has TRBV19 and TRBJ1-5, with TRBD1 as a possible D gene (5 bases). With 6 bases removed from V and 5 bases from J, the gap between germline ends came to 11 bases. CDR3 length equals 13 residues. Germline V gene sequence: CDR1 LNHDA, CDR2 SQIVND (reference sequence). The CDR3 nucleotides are TGTGCCAGTAGCAGCAGGGCACATCAGCCCCAGCATTTT. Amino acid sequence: CASSSRAHQPQHF.

The CDR3, as DNA: TGTGCCATCAGTGAGAGCGGGGCGAGGTACCGGTCTTTCGAGCAGTACTTC. Translated: CAISESGARYRSFEQYF. The rearrangement uses TRBV10-3 and TRBJ2-7; TRBD2 matches 7 bases. The CDR3 has 17 residues. After removal of 2 bases from V and 6 bases from J, the junction contained 16 bases not matched to a gene. In germline, CDR1 is ENHRY, CDR2 SYGVKD.

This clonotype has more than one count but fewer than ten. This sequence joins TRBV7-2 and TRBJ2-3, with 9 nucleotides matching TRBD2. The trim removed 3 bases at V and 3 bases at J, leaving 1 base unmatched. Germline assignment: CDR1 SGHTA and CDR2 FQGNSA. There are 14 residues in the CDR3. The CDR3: CASSFSGSTDTQYF. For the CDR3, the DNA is TGTGCCAGCAGCTTTAGCGGGAGTACAGATACGCAGTATTTT.